This TCR beta chain comes out of a study of cytomegalovirus exposure and HLA in healthy donors. General observations from the study: Common viral pathogens seemed, in a later analysis, to connect with several of the most significant clusters. The likely explanation for a cluster of highly shared sequence variants was sequencing artifact.

PCR primers comprised 60 Vbeta and 13 Jbeta primers. Generated by immunoSEQ multiplex PCR, the TCRdb table keeps only in-frame clones and is missing some. This table holds about 98,000 clones, over 80% found once. Though nominally healthy at sampling, donors likely had unrecorded immune exposures. For this clone: Its antigen is not identified.

CDR1 is DFQATT, CDR2 SNEGSKA, per germline (reference sequence). V lost 3 bases to trimming and J lost 10 bases, with 11 bases between them. The CDR3 length is 11 residues. Sequencing was done on a sample of PBMCs. The V gene is TRBV20-1, the J gene TRBJ2-3; D remains ambiguous. The TCR was taken from a man aged 35 to 55 in good health and CMV-seronegative. CDR3 in DNA: TGCAGTGCTAGTCTTGGCCATCCGCAGTATTTT. It encodes CSASLGHPQYF.